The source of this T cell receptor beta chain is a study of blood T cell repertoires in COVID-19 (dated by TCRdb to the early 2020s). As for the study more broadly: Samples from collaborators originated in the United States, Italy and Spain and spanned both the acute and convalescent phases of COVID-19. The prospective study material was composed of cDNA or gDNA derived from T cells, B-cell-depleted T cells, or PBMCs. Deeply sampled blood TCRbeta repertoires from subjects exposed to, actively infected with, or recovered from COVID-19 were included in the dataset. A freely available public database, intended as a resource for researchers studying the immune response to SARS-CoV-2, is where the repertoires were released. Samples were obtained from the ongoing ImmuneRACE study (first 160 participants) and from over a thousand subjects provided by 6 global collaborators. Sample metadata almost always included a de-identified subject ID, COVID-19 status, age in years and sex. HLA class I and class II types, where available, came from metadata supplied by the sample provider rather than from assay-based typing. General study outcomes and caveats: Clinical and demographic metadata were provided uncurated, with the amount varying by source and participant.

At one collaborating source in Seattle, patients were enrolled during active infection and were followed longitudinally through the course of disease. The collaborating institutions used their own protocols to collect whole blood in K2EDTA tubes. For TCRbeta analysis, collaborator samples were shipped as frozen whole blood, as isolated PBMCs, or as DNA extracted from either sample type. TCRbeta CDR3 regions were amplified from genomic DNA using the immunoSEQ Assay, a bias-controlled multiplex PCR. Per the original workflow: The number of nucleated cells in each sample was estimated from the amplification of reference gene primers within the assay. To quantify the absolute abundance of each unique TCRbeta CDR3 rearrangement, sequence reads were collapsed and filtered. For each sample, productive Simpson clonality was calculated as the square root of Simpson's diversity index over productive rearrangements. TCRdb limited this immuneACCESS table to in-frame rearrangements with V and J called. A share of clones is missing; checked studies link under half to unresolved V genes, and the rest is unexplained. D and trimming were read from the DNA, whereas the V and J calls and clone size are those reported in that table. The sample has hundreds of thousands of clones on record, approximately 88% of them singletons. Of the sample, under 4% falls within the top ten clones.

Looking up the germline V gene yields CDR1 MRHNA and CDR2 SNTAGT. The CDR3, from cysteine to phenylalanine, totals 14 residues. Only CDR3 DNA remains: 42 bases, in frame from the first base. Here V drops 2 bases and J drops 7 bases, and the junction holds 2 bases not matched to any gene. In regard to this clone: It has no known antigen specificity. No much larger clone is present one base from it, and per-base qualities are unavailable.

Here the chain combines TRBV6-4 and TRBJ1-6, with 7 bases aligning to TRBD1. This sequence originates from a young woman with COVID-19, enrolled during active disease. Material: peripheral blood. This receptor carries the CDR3 CASSDGQENSPLHF. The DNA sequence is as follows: TGTGCCAGCAGTGACGGACAGGAGAATTCACCCCTCCACTTT.